A single sample is the source of the 4 T cell receptor beta chains below, sequenced in a study of cytomegalovirus exposure and HLA in healthy donors. TCRdb's copy holds only in-frame clones and misses some; the assay was immunoSEQ multiplex PCR. In the table there are roughly 120,000 clones, around 88% of which are singletons. Sequencing was performed on PBMCs. Receptors originate from a man in his late teens or twenties in good health and CMV-seronegative.

The gene calls are TRBV7-9 and TRBJ1-2; 7 bases are shared with TRBD1. The CDR3 totals 15 residues. The V gene's germline CDR1 is SEHNR and CDR2 FQNEAQ (reference sequence). After removal of 5 bases from V and 4 bases from J, the junction contained 10 bases not matched to a gene. The CDR3 loop reads CASSPMDRPIYGYTF. The CDR3 bases are TGTGCCAGCAGCCCTATGGACAGGCCGATCTATGGCTACACCTTC.

As DNA, the CDR3 is TGTGCCAGCAGTCCCCCGGGACAGTGGTACTACGAGCAGTACTTC. Amino acid sequence: CASSPPGQWYYEQYF. This sequence joins TRBV2 and TRBJ2-7; 7 bases match TRBD1. V gave up 5 bases and J gave up 3 bases; unmatched junction bases: 10. The CDR3 sequence is 15 residues long. Germline loops: CDR1 SNHLY, CDR2 FYNNEI.

The chain recombines TRBV19 with TRBJ1-2; D possibly corresponds to TRBD1 (6 bases). Germline assignment: CDR1 LNHDA and CDR2 SQIVND (reference sequence). The CDR3 is 16 amino acids. V was clipped by 4 bases and J by 2 bases, with 17 bases between them. CDR3 sequence (DNA): TGTGCCAGTAGTAAAACAGGGTTGGCTCCGAACTATGGCTACACCTTC. This translates into CASSKTGLAPNYGYTF.

This CDR3 is CASSRTGRMGTEAFF. The CDR3 DNA reads TGCGCCAGCAGCCGCACAGGGCGGATGGGAACTGAAGCTTTCTTT. The V call is TRBV5-1, the J call TRBJ1-1; D perhaps matches TRBD1 (6 bases). Germline loops: CDR1 SGHRS, CDR2 YFSETQ. The CDR3 totals 15 residues. Trimming cost V 4 bases and J 5 bases, with 18 bases left between them. The whole variable domain, remainder taken from reference TRBV5-1 and TRBJ1-1, is KAGVTQTPRYLIKTRGQQVTLSCSPISGHRSVSWYQQTPGQGLQFLFEYFSETQRNKGNFPGRFSGRQFSNSRSEMNVSTLELGDSALYLCASSRTGRMGTEAFFGQGTRLTVV.